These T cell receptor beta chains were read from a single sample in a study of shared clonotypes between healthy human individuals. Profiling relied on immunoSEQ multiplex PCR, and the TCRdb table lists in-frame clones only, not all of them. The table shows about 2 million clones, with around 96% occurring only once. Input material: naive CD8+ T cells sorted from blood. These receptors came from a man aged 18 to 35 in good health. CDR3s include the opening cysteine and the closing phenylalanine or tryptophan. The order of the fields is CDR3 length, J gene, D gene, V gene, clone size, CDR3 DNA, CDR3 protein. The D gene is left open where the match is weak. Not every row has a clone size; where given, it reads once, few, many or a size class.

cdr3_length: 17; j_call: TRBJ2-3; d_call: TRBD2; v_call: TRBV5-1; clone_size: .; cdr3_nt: TGCGCCAGCAGCGGCCGGACTAGCGGGAGTGTGACAGATACGCAGTATTTT; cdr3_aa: CASSGRTSGSVTDTQYF
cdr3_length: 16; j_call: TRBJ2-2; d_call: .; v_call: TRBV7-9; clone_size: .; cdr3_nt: TGTGCCAGCAGCTTAGTGGTAGCGGTCAGGACCGGGGAGCTGTTTTTT; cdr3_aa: CASSLVVAVRTGELFF
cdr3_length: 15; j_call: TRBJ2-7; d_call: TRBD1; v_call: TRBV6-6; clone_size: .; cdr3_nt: TGTGCCAGCAGCCTCTTCGGGACAGGCGGCTACGAGCAGTACTTC; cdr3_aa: CASSLFGTGGYEQYF
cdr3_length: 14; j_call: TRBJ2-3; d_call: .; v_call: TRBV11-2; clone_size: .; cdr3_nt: TGTGCCAGCAGCTTGGGGGGCCGTCTGGATACGCAGTATTTT; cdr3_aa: CASSLGGRLDTQYF
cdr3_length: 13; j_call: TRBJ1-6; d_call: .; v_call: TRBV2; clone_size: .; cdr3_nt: TGTGCCAGCGGGGGGTCCTATAATTCACCCCTCCACTTT; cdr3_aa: CASGGSYNSPLHF
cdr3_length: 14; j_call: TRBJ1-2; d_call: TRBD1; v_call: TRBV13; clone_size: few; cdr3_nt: TGTGCCAGCAGCTTACCAGGGGGCAACTATGGCTACACCTTC; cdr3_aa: CASSLPGGNYGYTF
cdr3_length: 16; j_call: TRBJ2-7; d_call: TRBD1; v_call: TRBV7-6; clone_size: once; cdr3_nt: TGTGCCAGCAGCCTCATACCCGGGACAGGGGCGTCCGAGCAGTACTTC; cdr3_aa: CASSLIPGTGASEQYF
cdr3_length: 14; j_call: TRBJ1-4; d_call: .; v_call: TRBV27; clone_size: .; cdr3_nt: TGTGCCAGCAGTTCCCAGGGTTCTGATGAAAAACTGTTTTTT; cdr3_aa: CASSSQGSDEKLFF
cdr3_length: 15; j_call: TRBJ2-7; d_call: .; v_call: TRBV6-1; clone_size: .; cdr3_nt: TGTGCCAGCAGTAAAACAGGCCTTAGCTCCTACGAGCAGTACTTC; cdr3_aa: CASSKTGLSSYEQYF
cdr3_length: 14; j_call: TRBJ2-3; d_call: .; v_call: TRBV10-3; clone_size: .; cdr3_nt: TGTGCCACCACTTTTGAGGGGCCCACAGATACGCAGTATTTT; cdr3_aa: CATTFEGPTDTQYF